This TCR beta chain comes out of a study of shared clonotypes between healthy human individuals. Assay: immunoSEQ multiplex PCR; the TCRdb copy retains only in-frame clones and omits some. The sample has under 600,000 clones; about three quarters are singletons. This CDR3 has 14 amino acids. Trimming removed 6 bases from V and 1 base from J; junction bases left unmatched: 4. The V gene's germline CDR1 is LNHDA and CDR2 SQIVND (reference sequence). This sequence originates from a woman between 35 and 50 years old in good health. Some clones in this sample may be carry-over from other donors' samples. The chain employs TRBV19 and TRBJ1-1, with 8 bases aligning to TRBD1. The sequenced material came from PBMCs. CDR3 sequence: CASRQGEGNTEAFF. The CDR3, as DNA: TGTGCCAGTAGACAGGGGGAAGGGAACACTGAAGCTTTCTTT.